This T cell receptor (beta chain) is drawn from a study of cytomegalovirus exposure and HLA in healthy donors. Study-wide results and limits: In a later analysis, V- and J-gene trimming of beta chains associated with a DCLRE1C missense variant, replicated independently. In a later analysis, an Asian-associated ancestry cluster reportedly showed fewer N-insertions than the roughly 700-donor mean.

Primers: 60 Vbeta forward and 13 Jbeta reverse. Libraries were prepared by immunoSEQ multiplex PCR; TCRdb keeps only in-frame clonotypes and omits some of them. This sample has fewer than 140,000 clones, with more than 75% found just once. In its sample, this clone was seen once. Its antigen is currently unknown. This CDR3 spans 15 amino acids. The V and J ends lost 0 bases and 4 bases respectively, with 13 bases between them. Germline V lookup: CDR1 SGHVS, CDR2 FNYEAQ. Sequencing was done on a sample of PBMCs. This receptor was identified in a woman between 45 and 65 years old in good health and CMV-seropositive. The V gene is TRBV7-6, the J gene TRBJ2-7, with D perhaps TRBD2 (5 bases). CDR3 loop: CASSLAIDPGYEQYF. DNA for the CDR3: TGTGCCAGCAGCTTAGCGATAGACCCGGGGTACGAGCAGTACTTC.